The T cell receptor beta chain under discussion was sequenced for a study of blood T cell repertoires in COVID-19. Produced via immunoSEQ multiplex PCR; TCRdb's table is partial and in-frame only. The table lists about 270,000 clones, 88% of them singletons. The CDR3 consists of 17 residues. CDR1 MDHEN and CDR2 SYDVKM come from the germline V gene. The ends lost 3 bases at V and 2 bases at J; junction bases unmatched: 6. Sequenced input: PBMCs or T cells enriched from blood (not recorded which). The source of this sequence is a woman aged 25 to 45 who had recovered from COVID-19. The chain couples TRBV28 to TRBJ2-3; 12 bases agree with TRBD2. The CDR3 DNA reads TGTGCCAGCAGTTTGTGGACTAGCGGGGAATACACAGATACGCAGTATTTT. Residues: CASSLWTSGEYTDTQYF.